These 28 T cell receptor beta chains were all obtained from the same sample, sequenced in a study of T cell responses to AZD1222 COVID-19 vaccine. This table comes from immunoSEQ multiplex PCR, and its TCRdb copy is limited to in-frame clones, with some not included. This table has 95,000 to 150,000 clones, roughly 90% appearing once. The sample in question was peripheral blood, obtained 28 days after the second AZD1222 dose. The receptors come from an adult who received the AZD1222 COVID-19 vaccine.

V and J are TRBV28 and TRBJ1-5; D may be TRBD1 (6 bases). Germline V gene data show CDR1 as MDHEN and CDR2 as SYDVKM. Trimming shortened V by 4 bases and J by 2 bases, and 15 bases separated the two germline ends. CDR3 size: 16 residues. The CDR3: CASSYPTGWGNQPQHF. In DNA form, the CDR3 reads TGTGCCAGCAGTTACCCAACAGGGTGGGGCAATCAGCCCCAGCATTTT.

As for this clone: At the DNA level, this CDR3 is encoded by other sequences in the same sample as well. The chain employs TRBV24-1 and TRBJ2-5; 9 bases are shared with TRBD1. CDR1 and CDR2 (germline): KGHDR, SFDVKD. The length of the CDR3 is 15 residues. J gave up 5 bases and V 4 bases, and 7 bases lay outside the gene matches. The DNA for the CDR3 is TGTGCCACCAGTGACCGGGGACAGGGCGACGAGACCCAGTACTTC. It yields the protein CATSDRGQGDETQYF.

The chain combines TRBV6-6 with TRBJ2-2; D is uncertain. The germline CDR1 and CDR2 sequences are MNHNY and SVGAGI (reference sequence). There are 18 residues in the CDR3. The V end lost 5 bases, the J end lost 3 bases, and 22 bases lay between the germline ends. CDR3 loop: CASSRKIPHLIDTGELFF. The CDR3 coding sequence is TGTGCCAGCAGTCGCAAAATACCACACCTGATAGACACCGGGGAGCTGTTTTTT.

This chain connects TRBV9 to TRBJ2-3, with D perhaps being TRBD1 or TRBD2 (5 bases each). The CDR3 covers 16 residues. The V end was cut by 2 bases, the J end by 0 bases, with 13 bases between. Germline CDR1 is SGDLS and CDR2 is YYNGEE. The CDR3 coding sequence is TGTGCCAGCAGCGTGAGGGGATCCCCTAGCACAGATACGCAGTATTTT. Translating gives CASSVRGSPSTDTQYF. The complete variable domain, with remaining parts taken from reference TRBV9 and TRBJ2-3, reads DSGVTQTPKHLITATGQRVTLRCSPRSGDLSVYWYQQSLDQGLQFLIQYYNGEERAKGNILERFSAQQFPDLHSELNLSSLELGDSALYFCASSVRGSPSTDTQYFGPGTRLTVL.

The chain carries TRBV27 and TRBJ2-2, with D uncertain. The CDR3 has 12 residues. Trimming removed 5 bases from V and 3 bases from J, with 4 bases in between. The germline V gene has CDR1 MNHEY and CDR2 SMNVEV (reference sequence). CDR3 residues: CASSIYTGELFF. The CDR3 region has the DNA TGTGCCAGCAGTATTTACACCGGGGAGCTGTTTTTT.

The genes are TRBV19 and TRBJ1-1; a weak D match, TRBD1 (5 bases). This CDR3 is 15 amino acids long. The germline V gene has CDR1 LNHDA and CDR2 SQIVND (reference sequence). V lost 1 base and J 6 bases, leaving 15 bases between the germline ends. CDR3 sequence: CASSIGLGGYAEAFF. In DNA, the CDR3 is TGTGCCAGTAGTATAGGTCTCGGGGGGTACGCTGAAGCTTTCTTT.

The chain is built from TRBV5-4 and TRBJ2-1; 10 bases match TRBD2. This CDR3 has 16 amino acids. V lost 1 base, J lost 6 bases, and 7 bases stayed unmatched. CDR1 and CDR2 from the germline V gene are SGHNT and YYREEE (reference sequence). This CDR3 reads CASSLPAAGGINEQFF. CDR3 coding DNA: TGTGCCAGCAGCTTGCCGGCAGCGGGAGGGATCAATGAGCAGTTCTTC.

The chain uses TRBV6-5 and TRBJ2-7; D assignment may be TRBD1 or TRBD2 (5 bases each). CDR1 is MNHEY, CDR2 SVGAGI, per germline. The CDR3 covers 15 residues. The V end lost 7 bases, the J end lost 2 bases, and 18 bases lay between the germline ends. CDR3 sequence: CASTKRRGHTYEQYF. As DNA, the CDR3 is TGTGCCAGCACCAAACGACGGGGCCATACCTACGAGCAGTACTTC.

The chain links TRBV28 to TRBJ1-2; D perhaps matches TRBD1 (6 bases). Per germline, CDR1 MDHEN and CDR2 SYDVKM. This CDR3 spans 17 amino acids. The germline V and J ends were trimmed by 1 base and 4 bases, with 19 bases remaining between them. The CDR3 protein is CASSLLGGAGSSYGYTF. Here the CDR3 DNA reads TGTGCCAGCAGTTTATTAGGGGGGGCCGGGTCCTCCTATGGCTACACCTTC.

J is TRBJ1-3 and V is TRBV2; D is ambiguous. With 3 bases removed from V and 0 bases from J, the gap between germline ends came to 15 bases. The germline V gene encodes CDR1 SNHLY and CDR2 FYNNEI. This CDR3 has 17 amino acids. CDR3 DNA: TGTGCCAGCAGTGACCGGCCCCTCTTAAGCTCTGGAAACACCATATATTTT. Translated: CASSDRPLLSSGNTIYF.

Concerning this clone: A junction boundary mismatches the germline segment, possibly from a read error. The V gene is TRBV7-2, the J gene TRBJ1-3, with a weak D call TRBD1 (5 bases). CDR3 length: 13 residues. Germline CDR1 and CDR2: SGHTA and FQGNSA. In nucleotides, the CDR3 is TGTGCCAGCAGCGGAAGGCAGGGAACCACCATATATTTT. This gives the protein CASSGRQGTTIYF.

The V gene is TRBV15, the J gene TRBJ2-1; TRBD1 might be the D (5 bases). Germline V gene sequence: CDR1 LNHNV, CDR2 YYDKDF (reference sequence). The CDR3 sequence is 14 residues long. Trimming cost V 2 bases and J 8 bases, with 13 bases left between them. The CDR3 here is CATSRYRFGDEQFF. CDR3 nucleotides: TGTGCCACCAGCAGATACAGGTTTGGGGATGAGCAGTTCTTC.

The chain uses TRBV11-2 and TRBJ1-1; weak D call: TRBD1 (6 bases). CDR3 length: 17 amino acids. Germline CDR1 is SGHAT and CDR2 is FQNNGV. The ends were cut back, 0 bases at V and 3 bases at J, with 17 bases in the middle. This chain's CDR3 is CASSLDWDGGPDTEAFF. CDR3 coding DNA: TGTGCCAGCAGCTTAGATTGGGACGGGGGGCCAGACACTGAAGCTTTCTTT.

The chain joins TRBV3-1 (or the pseudogene TRBV3-2) to TRBJ2-5; 7 positions match TRBD2. Germline CDR1 reads LGHDT; CDR2 reads YNNKEL (reference sequence). The CDR3 loop spans 13 amino acids. V shed 2 bases, J shed 5 bases, and the junction held 2 bases outside the gene matches. In DNA, the CDR3 is TGTGCCAGCAGCCAACCCGGGGGGGAGACCCAGTACTTC. It yields the protein CASSQPGGETQYF.

The chain recombines TRBV7-9 with TRBJ1-1; D gene uncertain. Germline CDR1 and CDR2: SEHNR and FQNEAQ (reference sequence). The CDR3 sequence is 14 residues long. V lost 2 bases, J lost 7 bases, and 14 bases lay in between. CDR3 DNA: TGTGCCAGCAGCTTATCCGGGCGTGGGGATGAAGCTTTCTTT. This codes for CASSLSGRGDEAFF.

The chain has TRBV19 and TRBJ2-6; no firm D call. V lost 5 bases to trimming and J lost 3 bases, with 20 bases between them. CDR3 size: 18 residues. Germline assignment: CDR1 LNHDA and CDR2 SQIVND (reference sequence). CDR3 coding DNA: TGTGCCAGTAGTCCCCTTTTCCGCGGTGGGGTTGGGGCCAACGTCCTGACTTTC. It encodes CASSPLFRGGVGANVLTF. Combining the CDR3 with reference TRBV19 and TRBJ2-6 gives the whole variable domain DGGITQSPKYLFRKEGQNVTLSCEQNLNHDAMYWYRQDPGQGLRLIYYSQIVNDFQKGDIAEGYSVSREKKESFPLTVTSAQKNPTAFYLCASSPLFRGGVGANVLTFGAGSRLTVL.

A single count supports this clone. The genes are TRBV7-8 and TRBJ1-5, with D tentatively TRBD1 (6 bases). Germline V CDR1 and CDR2: SGHVS, FQNEAQ. The CDR3 consists of 15 residues. Trimming left V 5 bases short and J 4 bases short, with 15 bases between. In nucleotides, the CDR3 is TGTGCCAGCAGCCCGAAGGGGGGGAGGAATCAGCCCCAGCATTTT. Translated: CASSPKGGRNQPQHF.

The V call is TRBV4-1, the J call TRBJ1-5, with D possibly being TRBD1 (5 bases). The length of the CDR3 is 17 residues. Trimming stripped 4 bases from V and 5 bases from J, with 21 bases between. Germline V CDR1 and CDR2: MGHRA, YSYEKL. In nucleotides, the CDR3 is TGCGCCAGCAGCCGCGGTACCGGGACGTTAAGGGATCAGCCCCAGCATTTT. As protein: CASSRGTGTLRDQPQHF.

The rearrangement joins TRBV6-1 to TRBJ1-5; D is ambiguous. The CDR3 is 15 amino acids. V shed 6 bases and J shed 1 base, with 13 bases lying between them. Germline-derived CDR1 and CDR2 are MNHNS and SASEGT. The CDR3 region has the DNA TGTGCCAGCAGGGCTCTTGACACGAGCAATCAGCCCCAGCATTTT. Residues: CASRALDTSNQPQHF.

The chain is built from TRBV28 and TRBJ2-5, with D possibly TRBD1 on 6 matching bases. The V end lost 2 bases, the J end lost 5 bases, and 12 bases lay between the germline ends. The CDR3 runs 14 residues. Germline CDR1 MDHEN, CDR2 SYDVKM. The CDR3 coding sequence is TGTGCCAGCAGTTTAAAACAGGGCACGGAGACCCAGTACTTC. It is translated as CASSLKQGTETQYF.

The chain has TRBV19 and TRBJ2-2; 10 bases fit TRBD2. Germline V CDR1 and CDR2: LNHDA, SQIVND (reference sequence). The CDR3 contains 18 residues. V gave up 5 bases and J gave up 4 bases; unmatched junction bases: 13. CDR3 region: CASSPSKLAGLGTGELFF. CDR3 DNA sequence: TGTGCCAGTAGTCCCTCAAAACTAGCGGGGCTGGGCACCGGGGAGCTGTTTTTT.

The chain carries TRBV5-5 and TRBJ1-2; possible D gene TRBD1, 6 bases. With 6 bases removed from V and 5 bases from J, the gap between germline ends came to 17 bases. Germline assignment: CDR1 SGHKS and CDR2 YYEKEE (reference sequence). The CDR3 consists of 14 residues. The CDR3 is CASTGGREGYGYTF. CDR3 DNA: TGTGCCAGCACCGGGGGGCGGGAGGGATATGGCTACACCTTC. Based on the CDR3 plus reference TRBV5-5 and TRBJ1-2, the full variable domain is DAGVTQSPTHLIKTRGQQVTLRCSPISGHKSVSWYQQVLGQGPQFIFQYYEKEERGRGNFPDRFSARQFPNYSSELNVNALLLGDSALYLCASTGGREGYGYTFGSGTRLTVV.

The chain couples TRBV6-5 to TRBJ2-1, with 7 bases fitting TRBD2. Unmatched junction bases numbered 3, after V lost 3 bases and J lost 4 bases. CDR3 length: 14 amino acids. Germline loops: CDR1 MNHEY, CDR2 SVGAGI. The CDR3 region has the DNA TGTGCCAGCAGTTATTTGCGGGGGTACAATGAGCAGTTCTTC. As protein: CASSYLRGYNEQFF.

The J gene is TRBJ2-3, the V gene TRBV5-4; 11 nucleotides line up with TRBD2. V shed 0 bases, J shed 5 bases, and the junction held 8 bases outside the gene matches. The CDR3 spans 17 residues. Germline V gene lookup returns CDR1 SGHNT and CDR2 YYREEE (reference sequence). The CDR3 DNA follows: TGTGCCAGCAGCTTGGATCCCCTAGCGGGGGGTTTAGATACGCAGTATTTT. Translated, it gives CASSLDPLAGGLDTQYF.

The chain carries TRBV19 and TRBJ1-1; D might be TRBD1 (5 bases). Trimming removed 5 bases from V and 1 base from J, with 17 bases in between. Germline V gene lookup returns CDR1 LNHDA and CDR2 SQIVND (reference sequence). This CDR3 has 16 amino acids. The CDR3 sequence: CASSWGPYGGNTEAFF. In DNA, the CDR3 is TGTGCCAGTAGTTGGGGCCCTTACGGAGGGAACACTGAAGCTTTCTTT.

The rearrangement links TRBV27 to TRBJ2-7; TRBD2 agrees at 7 bases. Germline CDR1 is MNHEY and CDR2 is SMNVEV (reference sequence). The CDR3 is 16 residues long. V lost 6 bases, J lost 3 bases, and 14 bases stayed unmatched. The DNA of the CDR3 is TGTGCCAGCAGCTTAGGCGGCGGGAGATCAAGCTACGAGCAGTACTTC. This codes for CASSLGGGRSSYEQYF.

The gene calls are TRBV5-6 and TRBJ2-3; D is unresolved. The CDR3 covers 14 residues. V was trimmed by 3 bases and J by 2 bases, leaving 10 bases between them. The germline gives CDR1 SGHDT, CDR2 YYEEEE. The CDR3 sequence is CASSSRIYTDTQYF. The CDR3 DNA is TGTGCCAGCAGCTCACGAATATACACAGATACGCAGTATTTT.

In its sample, this clone was seen once. V gene TRBV28 combines with J gene TRBJ2-1; 7 positions agree with TRBD2. Germline values: CDR1 MDHEN, CDR2 SYDVKM. V shed 4 bases, J shed 4 bases, and the junction held 7 bases outside the gene matches. The CDR3 runs 15 residues. The DNA for the CDR3 is TGTGCCAGCAGTTCGCCCCTAGCGGTGTACAATGAGCAGTTCTTC. It is translated as CASSSPLAVYNEQFF.